This T cell receptor beta chain was observed in a study of shared clonotypes between healthy human individuals. About the study: Donors, aged 18 to 49, were a couple of women and a few men.

This clone has a handful of counts. Researchers sequenced unsorted PBMC DNA using ten immunoSEQ deep assay plates. The assay was immunoSEQ multiplex PCR, and TCRdb's table has in-frame clones only and misses some. The sample yields some 470,000 clones, 75% to 85% seen once. Nashville, Tennessee was home to all donors, who were Caucasian adults. The CDR3 runs 15 residues. From germline, CDR1 is MNHEY and CDR2 SMNVEV (reference sequence). After removal of 7 bases from V and 3 bases from J, the junction contained 12 bases not matched to a gene. Sequenced: PBMCs. This TCR came from a woman between 40 and 50 years old in good health. Some clones in this sample may be carry-over from other donors' samples. This chain connects TRBV27 to TRBJ2-7; the match to TRBD1 covers 7 bases. The CDR3 coding sequence is TGTGCCAGCACAGAGAGGACAGGTTACGGCTACGAGCAGTACTTC. The encoded protein is CASTERTGYGYEQYF.